A selection of T cell receptor beta chains follows, all from one sample in a study of blood T cell repertoires in COVID-19. Sequenced by immunoSEQ multiplex PCR; TCRdb stores in-frame clones only, minus some. The sample includes 150,000 to 170,000 clones, about 85% of them seen just once. Sequenced sample: peripheral blood. These receptors were obtained from a man in his 60s with COVID-19, enrolled during active disease. Each CDR3 is given with its conserved first and last residue. Fields, in order: V gene, D gene, clone size, J gene, CDR3 DNA, CDR3 protein. A D gene is named only where the DNA matches it firmly. Only part of the rows carry a size: once, few, many, or a class if the clone is expanded.

TRBV3-1/TRBV3-2	-	once	TRBJ2-2	TGTGCCACCTCTCGACTGACGGACACCGGGGAGCTGTTTTTT	CATSRLTDTGELFF
TRBV9	-	-	TRBJ2-7	TGTGCCAGCAGCGTAGGCATAACTACATCTCGTGAGCAGTACTTC	CASSVGITTSREQYF
TRBV25-1	-	-	TRBJ2-1	TGTGCCAGCAGTGACAGGCCTCTCCGCTCCTACAATGAGCAGTTCTTC	CASSDRPLRSYNEQFF
TRBV6-1	-	-	TRBJ2-7	TGTGCCAGCAGTGAACAATGGGCCGCAACCTACGAGCAGTACTTC	CASSEQWAATYEQYF
TRBV6-6	-	-	TRBJ1-2	TGTGCCAGCAGCCAGACAGTTAACTATGGCTACACCTTC	CASSQTVNYGYTF
TRBV9	-	-	TRBJ1-3	TGTGCCAGCAGCGTTCTAGGCTCTGGAAACACCATATATTTT	CASSVLGSGNTIYF
TRBV6-5	TRBD1	-	TRBJ2-7	TGTGCCAGCAGCTCACCGGGACAGGGTGAAAGCGAGCAGTACTTC	CASSSPGQGESEQYF
TRBV2	-	once	TRBJ1-4	TGTGCCAGCAGATCTAACAGAGAGGGTATAAGGGAAAAACTGTTTTTT	CASRSNREGIREKLFF
TRBV6-2/TRBV6-3	TRBD1	-	TRBJ2-1	TGTGCCAGCAGTCGCCCCGGGACAGGGGCTGTCAATGAGCAGTTCTTC	CASSRPGTGAVNEQFF
TRBV3-1/TRBV3-2	-	-	TRBJ2-1	TGTGCCAGCAGCCAAGATGGGTCGTCTGCGGGCTACAATGAGCAGTTCTTC	CASSQDGSSAGYNEQFF
TRBV12-3/TRBV12-4	-	few	TRBJ1-1	TGTGCCAGCAGAAGGACAGACTCTTTTGGCGCTTTCTTT	CASRRTDSFGAFF
TRBV24-1	-	-	TRBJ1-2	TGTGCCACCAGTGATCCTTACAGGGTAGGGGACTATGGCTACACCTTC	CATSDPYRVGDYGYTF
TRBV7-2	-	-	TRBJ1-3	TGTGCCAGCAGCTTACCTCAGGCCGGAAACACCATATATTTT	CASSLPQAGNTIYF
TRBV7-2	TRBD1	-	TRBJ1-4	TGTGCCAGCAGCCCCCCCGGGACAGGGAATGAAAAACTGTTTTTT	CASSPPGTGNEKLFF